These 15 T cell receptor beta chains were all obtained from the same sample, sequenced in a study of CD8+CD57+ T cells in acquired aplastic anemia. Genomic DNA provided the template from which TCR beta VDJ and CDR3 profiles were obtained. Each CDR3 protein gets one entry after TCRdb re-called the reads with MiXCR. The profile shows a few hundred thousand distinct CDR3 sequences, approximately 51% of them singletons. All patients picked for sequencing had shown, by flow cytometry, an expansion of CD8+CD57+ cells. Sequenced: sorted CD4+, CD8+, or CD8+CD57+ T cells (not recorded which) from PBMCs. These receptors were taken from a human donor with aplastic anemia.

There are a few counts of this clonotype. One junction end does not reproduce the germline sequence, and a read error may be involved. The V gene is TRBV6-1, the J gene TRBJ2-5, with 12 bases matching TRBD2. The CDR3 sequence is 15 residues long. Germline values: CDR1 MNHNS, CDR2 SASEGT. The CDR3 region has the DNA TGTGCCAGCAGTGAACTAGCGGGGGGGCAAGGGACCCAGTACTTC. This encodes CASSELAGGQGTQYF.

The rearrangement uses TRBV25-1 and TRBJ1-2, with D hard to call. Trimming removed 5 bases at V and 7 bases at J, with 14 bases between. CDR1 is MGHDK and CDR2 is SYGVNS in the germline V gene. The CDR3 runs 13 residues. The CDR3, as DNA: TGTGCCAGCAGTTTTTCCCAAACGACTGGCTACACCTTC. It is translated as CASSFSQTTGYTF.

This clonotype has ten or more counts. J is TRBJ1-2 and V is TRBV5-1, with no clear D. Trimming stripped 0 bases from V and 0 bases from J, with 9 bases between. Germline V gives CDR1 SGHRS, CDR2 YFSETQ. The CDR3 totals 15 residues. This chain's CDR3 is CASSLGGRTNYGYTF. The CDR3 region has the DNA TGCGCCAGCAGCTTGGGTGGGCGAACTAACTATGGCTACACCTTC.

CDR3 sequence: CASSGGQGVYGYTF. CDR3 nucleotide sequence: TGTGCCAGCAGCGGGGGGCAGGGAGTCTATGGCTACACCTTC. The chain links TRBV5-8 to TRBJ1-2, with D maybe TRBD1 (6 bases). Between the trimmed V and J ends, which lost 4 bases and 4 bases, there was a span of 14 bases. CDR1 is SGHTS and CDR2 is YDEGEE in the germline V gene. The CDR3 extends over 14 amino acids. The whole variable domain, filled in from reference TRBV5-8 and TRBJ1-2, reads EAGVTQSPTHLIKTRGQQATLRCSPISGHTSVYWYQQALGLGLQFLLWYDEGEERNRGNFPPRFSGRQFPNYSSELNVNALELEDSALYLCASSGGQGVYGYTFGSGTRLTVV.

This chain links TRBV19 with TRBJ1-3; no clear D. The CDR3 runs to 15 residues. CDR1 and CDR2 from the germline V gene are LNHDA and SQIVND (reference sequence). V gave up 3 bases and J gave up 4 bases, with 13 bases separating them. CDR3 coding DNA: TGTGCCAGTAGTATCATCGGTGACCGAGGAAACACCATATATTTT. Translating it yields CASSIIGDRGNTIYF.

The rearrangement joins TRBV28 to TRBJ1-1; D not certain. The CDR3 sequence is 14 residues long. Trimming stripped 1 base from V and 5 bases from J, with 11 bases between. Germline-derived CDR1 and CDR2 are MDHEN and SYDVKM. The CDR3 protein is CASSLSGVRTEAFF. The CDR3 DNA sequence: TGTGCCAGCAGTTTATCCGGGGTGCGGACTGAAGCTTTCTTT.

Notes on this clonotype: This could be a read error, since a much larger clone is one nucleotide away. The V gene is TRBV5-1, the J gene TRBJ2-7; the D gene is possibly TRBD1 (6 bases). CDR1 and CDR2 (germline): SGHRS, YFSETQ. V lost 1 base, J lost 7 bases, and 18 bases lay in between. This CDR3 has 15 residues. The CDR3 DNA is TGCGCCAGCAGCTTGCTGGGGGCCGCCTCGCCTGAGCAGTACTTC. This codes for CASSLLGAASPEQYF. Combining the CDR3 with reference TRBV5-1 and TRBJ2-7 gives the whole variable domain KAGVTQTPRYLIKTRGQQVTLSCSPISGHRSVSWYQQTPGQGLQFLFEYFSETQRNKGNFPGRFSGRQFSNSRSEMNVSTLELGDSALYLCASSLLGAASPEQYFGPGTRLTVT.

Ten or more counts support this clonotype. J is TRBJ2-5 and V is TRBV20-1; D remains unclear. This CDR3 region has 14 residues. CDR1 and CDR2 from the germline V gene are DFQATT and SNEGSKA (reference sequence). V was trimmed by 0 bases and J by 5 bases, leaving 13 bases between them. The CDR3 loop is CSAREFYSRETQYF. DNA for the CDR3: TGCAGTGCTAGAGAATTTTATTCGAGGGAGACCCAGTACTTC.

The chain has TRBV2 and TRBJ1-5; D is unclear. CDR1 is SNHLY, CDR2 FYNNEI, per germline. The CDR3 length is 14 residues. The ends were cut back, 3 bases at V and 5 bases at J, with 11 bases in the middle. The CDR3 spells CASSDSYEDQPQHF. In DNA, the CDR3 is TGTGCCAGCAGTGATTCCTACGAAGATCAGCCCCAGCATTTT.

The chain recombines TRBV20-1 with TRBJ2-7; 8 bases match TRBD2. The assigned J gene may be wrong: the sequence end matches TRBJ2-1 better. The CDR3 length is 14 residues. In germline, CDR1 is DFQATT, CDR2 SNEGSKA (reference sequence). The DNA for the CDR3 is TGCAGTGCTAGCGGGACTAGCTCCTACAATGAGCAGTTCTTC. Its translation: CSASGTSSYNEQFF.

This clonotype showed up many times. V and J are TRBV24-1 and TRBJ2-1, with 7 bases fitting TRBD1. There are 17 residues in the CDR3. J gave up 3 bases and V 0 bases, and 7 bases lay outside the gene matches. Germline loops: CDR1 KGHDR, CDR2 SFDVKD. The DNA of the CDR3 is TGTGCCACCAGTGATTTGACGACAGGGAAGGACTACAATGAGCAGTTCTTC. Residues: CATSDLTTGKDYNEQFF.

Notes on this clonotype: A junction boundary mismatches the germline segment, possibly from a read error. The genes are TRBV20-1 and TRBJ1-2; the D gene is possibly TRBD1 (6 bases). CDR1 is DFQATT and CDR2 is SNEGSKA in the germline V gene (reference sequence). CDR3 length equals 17 residues. In nucleotides, the CDR3 is TGCAGTGCTAGAGACTCGGGGGGGGCCCTGAGGGACTATGGCTACGCCTTC. Its protein product is CSARDSGGALRDYGYAF.

The V gene is TRBV15, the J gene TRBJ1-1, with 8 bases fitting TRBD1. V lost 3 bases and J lost 1; bases outside the gene matches: 1. The germline gives CDR1 LNHNV, CDR2 YYDKDF (reference sequence). The CDR3 loop spans 14 amino acids. Here the CDR3 reads CATSRGTGNTEAFF. CDR3 nucleotides: TGTGCCACCAGCAGGGGGACAGGGAACACTGAAGCTTTCTTT.

This clonotype was picked up a small number of times. The chain uses TRBV12-3 or TRBV12-4 and TRBJ2-1; 13 bases align to TRBD2. The CDR3 has 17 residues. Unmatched junction bases numbered 12, after V lost 4 bases and J lost 9 bases. In DNA, the CDR3 is TGTGCCAGCAGTTCAACTAGCGGGGGGGCCGGGGCGATTGAGCAGTTCTTC. Residues: CASSSTSGGAGAIEQFF.

The chain has TRBV6-5 and TRBJ2-7; TRBD2 matches 7 bases. The germline CDR1 and CDR2 sequences are MNHEY and SVGAGI. Trimming took 7 bases from V and 4 from J; bases not matched to a gene: 16. The CDR3 runs to 16 residues. The CDR3 region is CASNPQAGYTAYEQYF. The CDR3 DNA reads TGTGCCAGCAATCCCCAAGCGGGGTATACGGCATACGAGCAGTACTTC.